This T cell receptor beta chain was sequenced during a study of regulatory T cells in long-lasting Graves disease. HTBI primers from iRepertoire and Arm-PCR of CDR3 regions yielded the TCR beta libraries. TCRdb re-called the multiplex PCR reads with MiXCR, one entry per CDR3 protein. The sample has about 400,000 distinct CDR3 sequences, approximately 15% seen once. Time point meaning: newly diagnosed GD, antithyroid drugs for less than 3 months. Following extraction of RNA from PBMCs, that RNA was used to make the TCR library. V lost 3 bases and J lost 2, with 7 bases in between. Germline CDR1 KGHDR, CDR2 SFDVKD. This CDR3 has 14 residues. Ten or more counts support this clonotype. These data were likewise used in another study, on T cells in Graves' hyperthyroidism and ophthalmopathy. From that paper: Each diagnosis drew on symptoms, thyroxine, TRAb, thyroid ultrasound and orbital computed tomography findings.

The material sequenced was peripheral blood mononuclear cells (PBMCs), taken at new diagnosis, from a patient treated with antithyroid drugs. The receptor comes from a woman in her thirties or forties with Graves disease. This chain links TRBV24-1 with TRBJ2-1; no firm D call. The CDR3 protein is CATSDRDPYNEQFF. The CDR3 DNA follows: TGTGCCACCAGTGATCGCGACCCCTACAATGAGCAGTTCTTC.